A single sample gave rise to the 22 T cell receptor beta chains below, sequenced in a study of OX40 agonist ivuxolimab in advanced cancers. Generated by immunoSEQ multiplex PCR, the TCRdb table keeps only in-frame clones and is missing some. The table has some 15,000 clones, 60% to 85% seen once; the top ten hold 35% to 45%. Sequenced material: CD4+ or CD8+ T cells sorted from blood, taken in a trial of the OX40 agonist ivuxolimab. The source of these receptors is an adult with an advanced solid tumor such as melanoma, head and neck, liver or kidney cancer.

This CDR3 is CASSPRQGWYYGYTF. Written as DNA, the CDR3 is TGTGCCAGCAGCCCACGGCAGGGGTGGTACTATGGCTACACCTTC. The rearrangement links TRBV5-6 to TRBJ1-2; TRBD1 is a possible D gene (6 bases). The CDR3 covers 15 residues. V lost 4 bases to trimming and J lost 3 bases, with 16 bases between them. Germline CDR1 SGHDT, CDR2 YYEEEE. Variable domain in full (rest from reference TRBV5-6 and TRBJ1-2): DAGVTQSPTHLIKTRGQQVTLRCSPKSGHDTVSWYQQALGQGPQFIFQYYEEEERQRGNFPDRFSGHQFPNYSSELNVNALLLGDSALYLCASSPRQGWYYGYTFGSGTRLTVV.

The CDR3 protein is CSAAPGQGGSETQYF. CDR3 DNA: TGCAGCGCCGCCCCGGGACAGGGTGGATCGGAGACCCAGTACTTC. The gene calls are TRBV29-1 and TRBJ2-5; 9 positions agree with TRBD1. The CDR3 sequence is 15 residues long. J gave up 5 bases and V 7 bases, and 14 bases lay outside the gene matches. Looked up from germline, CDR1 is SQVTM and CDR2 is ANQGSEA. The complete variable domain, with remaining parts taken from reference TRBV29-1 and TRBJ2-5, reads SAVISQKPSRDICQRGTSLTIQCQVDSQVTMMFWYRQQPGQSLTLIATANQGSEATYESGFVIDKFPISRPNLTFSTLTVSNMSPEDSSIYLCSAAPGQGGSETQYFGPGTRLLVL.

This sequence joins TRBV5-1 and TRBJ2-7, with D possibly called TRBD1 or TRBD2 (5 bases each). Trimming removed 0 bases from V and 6 bases from J, with 16 bases in between. The CDR3 totals 15 residues. Germline CDR1 is SGHRS and CDR2 is YFSETQ. This chain's CDR3 is CASSLADGTGPEQYF. As DNA, the CDR3 is TGCGCCAGCAGCTTGGCGGACGGCACGGGGCCCGAGCAGTACTTC.

This clone was counted only a few times. This rearrangement joins TRBV27 to TRBJ2-7, with 8 bases that match TRBD2. Looked up from germline, CDR1 is MNHEY and CDR2 is SMNVEV (reference sequence). The CDR3 covers 15 residues. V shed 3 bases, J shed 5 bases, and the junction held 9 bases outside the gene matches. The CDR3 region has the DNA TGTGCCAGCAGTTTGGCGGTAGCGGGATTGAACGAGCAGTACTTC. Translation gives CASSLAVAGLNEQYF.

This clone was seen only once. The chain is built from TRBV28 and TRBJ1-2; tentative D call: TRBD1 (6 bases). CDR1 MDHEN and CDR2 SYDVKM come from the germline V gene. This CDR3 is 13 amino acids long. Trimming cost V 8 bases and J 3 bases, with 13 bases left between them. Written as DNA, the CDR3 is TGTGCCAGCCTTCTACAGGGAGACTATGGCTACACCTTC. This codes for CASLLQGDYGYTF.

The chain joins TRBV6-6 to TRBJ1-6, with D maybe TRBD1 (5 bases). Per the germline V gene, CDR1 is MNHNY and CDR2 is SVGAGI (reference sequence). V was shortened by 7 bases and J by 9 bases, with 13 bases between the two germline ends. The CDR3 has 13 residues. The chain's CDR3 is CASNIPGSSPLHF. The CDR3, as DNA: TGTGCCAGCAATATTCCAGGGAGTTCACCCCTCCACTTT.

The J gene is TRBJ1-2, the V gene TRBV14; D remains ambiguous. Trimming shortened V by 1 base and J by 0 bases, and 12 bases separated the two germline ends. Germline values: CDR1 SGHDN, CDR2 FVKESK. The CDR3 loop spans 16 amino acids. The CDR3 region is CASSQVSGSSNYGYTF. In nucleotides, the CDR3 is TGTGCCAGCAGCCAAGTTTCAGGCAGCTCTAACTATGGCTACACCTTC.

The chain has TRBV9 and TRBJ2-7, with D tentatively TRBD2 (6 bases). V shed 0 bases and J shed 5 bases, with 9 bases lying between them. Germline CDR1 and CDR2: SGDLS and YYNGEE. The CDR3 runs to 13 residues. This CDR3 is CASSVVGGDEQYF. The DNA of the CDR3 is TGTGCCAGCAGCGTAGTGGGGGGAGACGAGCAGTACTTC.

The chain is built from TRBV5-6 and TRBJ2-7; TRBD1 agrees at 7 bases. CDR3 length: 15 residues. Losses at the gene ends were 1 base for V and 2 bases for J; bases not matched to a gene: 6. Per the germline V gene, CDR1 is SGHDT and CDR2 is YYEEEE. CDR3: CASSLTPGGAYEQYF. The CDR3 DNA follows: TGTGCCAGCAGCTTGACCCCAGGGGGAGCCTACGAGCAGTACTTC.

The rearrangement joins TRBV4-3 to TRBJ2-7, with 7 bases identical to TRBD2. Trimming cost V 0 bases and J 2 bases; bases outside gene matches: 4. The CDR3 runs 15 residues. Germline values: CDR1 LGHNA, CDR2 YSLEER. The DNA for the CDR3 is TGCGCCAGCAGCCAAGAGCCCGGGGGGACCTACGAGCAGTACTTC. Translated: CASSQEPGGTYEQYF.

The J gene is TRBJ2-7, the V gene TRBV4-3; 9 bases align to TRBD2. The CDR3 totals 15 residues. J gave up 3 bases and V 5 bases, and 8 bases lay outside the gene matches. Per the germline V gene, CDR1 is LGHNA and CDR2 is YSLEER. Here the CDR3 reads CASSFLTSGDYEQYF. For the CDR3, the DNA is TGCGCCAGCAGCTTTCTGACTAGCGGAGACTACGAGCAGTACTTC.

This rearrangement joins TRBV4-1 to TRBJ2-7, with 7 bases matching TRBD1. This CDR3 comprises 12 residues. In germline, CDR1 is MGHRA, CDR2 YSYEKL. Trimming at V came to 4 bases and at J to 3 bases, leaving 0 bases not matched to a gene. CDR3 protein: CASSPGGYEQYF. The CDR3 region has the DNA TGCGCCAGCAGCCCAGGGGGCTACGAGCAGTACTTC.

The chain uses TRBV19 and TRBJ2-7; D perhaps matches TRBD1 (5 bases). The germline V and J ends were trimmed by 3 bases and 3 bases, with 12 bases remaining between them. The CDR3 loop spans 14 amino acids. Germline V gives CDR1 LNHDA, CDR2 SQIVND (reference sequence). The chain's CDR3 is CASSMMPQGYEQYF. The CDR3 DNA is TGTGCCAGTAGTATGATGCCCCAGGGCTACGAGCAGTACTTC. The full variable domain, its missing parts supplied by reference TRBV19 and TRBJ2-7, is DGGITQSPKYLFRKEGQNVTLSCEQNLNHDAMYWYRQDPGQGLRLIYYSQIVNDFQKGDIAEGYSVSREKKESFPLTVTSAQKNPTAFYLCASSMMPQGYEQYFGPGTRLTVT.

V and J are TRBV19 and TRBJ1-1; 7 bases match TRBD1. Germline-derived CDR1 and CDR2 are LNHDA and SQIVND (reference sequence). Losses at the gene ends were 6 bases for V and 3 bases for J; bases not matched to a gene: 4. This CDR3 is 13 amino acids long. The chain's CDR3 is CASSRGYYTEAFF. The CDR3, as DNA: TGTGCCAGTAGCAGGGGGTACTACACTGAAGCTTTCTTT.

The chain has TRBV5-5 and TRBJ1-1, with D uncertain. This CDR3 has 13 residues. In germline, CDR1 is SGHKS, CDR2 YYEKEE (reference sequence). Trimming removed 2 bases at V and 6 bases at J, with 11 bases between. The CDR3: CASSLGEGAEAFF. In nucleotides, the CDR3 is TGTGCCAGCAGCTTAGGTGAGGGTGCTGAAGCTTTCTTT. Filled out from reference TRBV5-5 and TRBJ1-1, the complete variable domain reads DAGVTQSPTHLIKTRGQQVTLRCSPISGHKSVSWYQQVLGQGPQFIFQYYEKEERGRGNFPDRFSARQFPNYSSELNVNALLLGDSALYLCASSLGEGAEAFFGQGTRLTVV.

V is TRBV9 and J is TRBJ2-1; a weak D match, TRBD2 (5 bases). Trimming shortened V by 0 bases and J by 4 bases, and 11 bases separated the two germline ends. The CDR3 is 15 residues long. Looked up from germline, CDR1 is SGDLS and CDR2 is YYNGEE. The CDR3 protein is CASSVDGLEYNEQFF. CDR3 DNA sequence: TGTGCCAGCAGCGTAGACGGACTCGAGTACAATGAGCAGTTCTTC.

The chain is built from TRBV27 and TRBJ2-3; 7 positions agree with TRBD1. The CDR3 covers 14 residues. In germline, CDR1 is MNHEY, CDR2 SMNVEV (reference sequence). The V and J ends lost 5 bases and 0 bases, in that order; junction bases with no gene match: 2. The CDR3 region has the DNA TGTGCCAGCAGTAAACAGGGGAGCACAGATACGCAGTATTTT. It encodes CASSKQGSTDTQYF.

The gene calls are TRBV2 and TRBJ2-7, with 9 bases identical to TRBD1. Germline CDR1 reads SNHLY; CDR2 reads FYNNEI. After removal of 7 bases from V and 5 bases from J, the junction contained 9 bases not matched to a gene. The CDR3 runs to 14 residues. CDR3 sequence: CASILTGGGHEQYF. The CDR3 DNA reads TGTGCCAGCATCCTGACAGGGGGGGGCCACGAGCAGTACTTC.

The V and J genes are TRBV28 and TRBJ1-4; TRBD1 aligns across 7 bases. Germline-derived CDR1 and CDR2 are MDHEN and SYDVKM. J gave up 5 bases and V 7 bases, and 4 bases lay outside the gene matches. CDR3 length: 13 amino acids. The CDR3 nucleotides read TGTGCCAGCATGGACAGGTTAAATGAAAAACTGTTTTTT. It codes for CASMDRLNEKLFF.

The V gene is TRBV28, the J gene TRBJ2-2; D not certain. In germline, CDR1 is MDHEN, CDR2 SYDVKM. The CDR3 loop spans 16 amino acids. Trimming took off 7 bases at V and 0 bases at J, with 15 bases between the two ends. The CDR3 DNA reads as TGTGCCAGCACCCGATCCGACTTGACGAACACCGGGGAGCTGTTTTTT. This translates into CASTRSDLTNTGELFF.

The J gene is TRBJ1-5, the V gene TRBV6-5, with unresolved D. CDR3 length equals 15 residues. Germline lookup yields CDR1 MNHEY and CDR2 SVGAGI. Between the trimmed V and J ends, which lost 3 bases and 5 bases, there was a span of 14 bases. The CDR3 DNA is TGTGCCAGCAGTTATGGCAGTTTCTCGGATCAGCCCCAGCATTTT. Amino acid sequence: CASSYGSFSDQPQHF.

The chain combines TRBV5-6 with TRBJ1-1; D is possibly TRBD1 (5 bases). The CDR3 consists of 16 residues. Per germline, CDR1 SGHDT and CDR2 YYEEEE. Deletions cut 2 bases from V and 3 bases from J, with 17 bases between. The CDR3 DNA reads TGTGCCAGCAGCTTACTTTCGTGGGGCAGGGACACTGAAGCTTTCTTT. Translating gives CASSLLSWGRDTEAFF.